The 24 T cell receptor beta chains in this list originate from one sample, sequenced in a study of T cell responses to AZD1222 COVID-19 vaccine. The method was immunoSEQ multiplex PCR; TCRdb's version includes in-frame clones alone and lacks a portion of them. The table lists approximately 100,000 clones, about nine tenths of them singletons. The sequencing here drew on peripheral blood, taken 28 days after the second dose of the MenACWY control vaccine. These receptors came from an adult who received the MenACWY meningococcal vaccine as a control.

A single count supports this clone. The rearrangement uses TRBV9 and TRBJ2-3; 8 bases line up with TRBD1. The CDR3 spans 16 residues. J was trimmed by 4 bases and V by 0 bases; bases with no gene match: 7. Germline V gives CDR1 SGDLS, CDR2 YYNGEE. In DNA form, the CDR3 reads TGTGCCAGCAGCGTAGCATCCCAGGGGGCCGCAGATACGCAGTATTTT. It codes for CASSVASQGAADTQYF.

This chain links TRBV29-1 with TRBJ1-1; D not resolved. V was cut by 7 bases and J by 1 base, with 16 bases left in between. The germline CDR1 and CDR2 sequences are SQVTM and ANQGSEA. CDR3 size: 14 residues. Here the CDR3 DNA reads TGCAGCGCCCAACTGAGGCAGTCGAACACTGAAGCTTTCTTT. This codes for CSAQLRQSNTEAFF.

V usage is TRBV5-1 and J usage is TRBJ1-1; D remains ambiguous. The ends were cut back, 0 bases at V and 4 bases at J, with 10 bases in the middle. This CDR3 has 14 residues. Germline CDR1 and CDR2: SGHRS and YFSETQ. The CDR3: CASSLDPSGTEAFF. The CDR3 nucleotides read TGCGCCAGCAGCTTGGACCCCTCGGGCACTGAAGCTTTCTTT.

The V and J genes are TRBV29-1 and TRBJ1-5, with 10 bases that match TRBD1. CDR1 is SQVTM, CDR2 ANQGSEA, per germline. J lost 1 base, V lost 7 bases, and 4 bases had no gene match. This CDR3 is built from 14 residues. The CDR3 is CSARTGGSNQPQHF. The CDR3 coding sequence is TGCAGCGCGCGGACAGGGGGAAGCAATCAGCCCCAGCATTTT. The full variable domain, completed using reference TRBV29-1 and TRBJ1-5, is SAVISQKPSRDICQRGTSLTIQCQVDSQVTMMFWYRQQPGQSLTLIATANQGSEATYESGFVIDKFPISRPNLTFSTLTVSNMSPEDSSIYLCSARTGGSNQPQHFGDGTRLSIL.

This chain joins TRBV28 and TRBJ2-7; 8 bases are shared with TRBD2. The ends lost 2 bases at V and 0 bases at J; junction bases unmatched: 6. Germline V gives CDR1 MDHEN, CDR2 SYDVKM. The length of the CDR3 is 16 residues. Here the CDR3 reads CASSLVGGGDSYEQYF. In nucleotides, the CDR3 is TGTGCCAGCAGTTTAGTCGGGGGGGGAGACTCCTACGAGCAGTACTTC.

J is TRBJ2-1 and V is TRBV7-3, with 12 bases aligning to TRBD2. The CDR3 loop spans 15 amino acids. Germline CDR1 reads SGHTA; CDR2 reads FQGTGA. The J segment lost 6 bases and the V segment lost 5 bases, leaving 5 bases of the junction unmatched. CDR3 sequence: CASSVGLAGRNEQFF. CDR3 in DNA: TGTGCCAGCAGCGTCGGACTAGCGGGACGCAATGAGCAGTTCTTC.

In its sample, this clone was seen once. V is TRBV10-3 and J is TRBJ1-1, with D unresolved. Trimming removed 0 bases at V and 1 base at J, with 15 bases between. This CDR3 is built from 17 residues. CDR1 and CDR2 (germline): ENHRY, SYGVKD. The CDR3: CAISESGQTLGNTEAFF. CDR3 DNA sequence: TGTGCCATCAGTGAGTCCGGGCAGACTCTCGGGAACACTGAAGCTTTCTTT.

The rearrangement uses TRBV2 and TRBJ2-1, with 8 bases identical to TRBD1. V lost 4 bases to trimming and J lost 7 bases; unmatched junction nucleotides: 6. This CDR3 has 14 residues. Looked up from germline, CDR1 is SNHLY and CDR2 is FYNNEI. The CDR3 sequence is CASSGDRSVNEQFF. CDR3 nucleotides: TGTGCCAGCAGTGGGGACAGGAGCGTTAATGAGCAGTTCTTC.

The chain combines TRBV4-1 with TRBJ1-2; D not resolved. The CDR3 length is 12 residues. With 2 bases removed from V and 8 bases from J, the gap between germline ends came to 9 bases. Germline V lookup: CDR1 MGHRA, CDR2 YSYEKL. CDR3 DNA: TGCGCCAGCAGCCAATTGGACGGGGGCTACACCTTC. Translating gives CASSQLDGGYTF.

The V call is TRBV7-9, the J call TRBJ2-3; 8 bases agree with TRBD2. The ends lost 5 bases at V and 0 bases at J; junction bases unmatched: 10. The germline CDR1 and CDR2 sequences are SEHNR and FQNEAQ (reference sequence). The CDR3 extends over 17 amino acids. The CDR3 coding sequence is TGTGCCAGCAGCCCCCGGGGGGGAGGCTCTAGCACAGATACGCAGTATTTT. Translating gives CASSPRGGGSSTDTQYF.

This chain uses TRBV28 with TRBJ1-3; 9 bases map to TRBD1. Germline CDR1 reads MDHEN; CDR2 reads SYDVKM. The V and J ends lost 1 base and 7 bases, in that order; junction bases with no gene match: 8. The CDR3 extends over 16 amino acids. The CDR3, as DNA: TGTGCCAGCAGTTTATACGGGACAGGGTTAGGGAACACCATATATTTT. It is translated as CASSLYGTGLGNTIYF.

This clone was seen a few times. V usage is TRBV28 and J usage is TRBJ1-1; a weak D match, TRBD1 (5 bases). Trimming removed 5 bases at V and 8 bases at J, with 21 bases between. CDR3 length equals 15 residues. Germline V gene lookup returns CDR1 MDHEN and CDR2 SYDVKM. CDR3 loop: CASSPGTALLAEAFF. DNA of the CDR3: TGTGCCAGCAGTCCCGGGACGGCCCTGCTCGCGGAAGCTTTCTTT. The full variable domain, with the rest looked up from reference TRBV28 and TRBJ1-1, is DVKVTQSSRYLVKRTGEKVFLECVQDMDHENMFWYRQDPGLGLRLIYFSYDVKMKEKGDIPEGYSVSREKKERFSLILESASTNQTSMYLCASSPGTALLAEAFFGQGTRLTVV.

The table lists this clone with a count of one. This chain uses TRBV6-5 with TRBJ2-1, with 8 bases that match TRBD1. CDR3 length: 15 amino acids. The germline V gene encodes CDR1 MNHEY and CDR2 SVGAGI. Trimming took 7 bases from V and 2 from J; bases not matched to a gene: 7. In nucleotides, the CDR3 is TGTGCCAGCACCAAGGACAGGGTCCCCTACAATGAGCAGTTCTTC. Its translation is CASTKDRVPYNEQFF.

V gene TRBV2 combines with J gene TRBJ2-6; 11 positions agree with TRBD1. CDR1 and CDR2 from the germline V gene are SNHLY and FYNNEI. J gave up 4 bases and V 2 bases, and 7 bases lay outside the gene matches. The CDR3 is 18 amino acids. The CDR3 region has the DNA TGTGCCAGCAGTGAAACCGGACAGGGGGCGCTGGGGGCCAACGTCCTGACTTTC. Its translation is CASSETGQGALGANVLTF.

V and J are TRBV30 and TRBJ2-3; 10 positions agree with TRBD2. With V trimmed by 2 bases and J by 4 bases, 6 bases remained unmatched. The CDR3 covers 15 residues. From germline, CDR1 is GTSNPN and CDR2 SVGIG (reference sequence). The CDR3 protein is CAWSRGSGGSDTQYF. The CDR3 bases are TGTGCCTGGAGTAGGGGTAGCGGGGGGTCAGATACGCAGTATTTT.

The genes are TRBV11-3 and TRBJ2-7, with D perhaps assigned TRBD1 or TRBD2 (5 bases each). Germline V gives CDR1 SGHNT, CDR2 YENEEA. The CDR3 runs 15 residues. Trimming pared 1 base from V and 0 bases from J, leaving 10 bases between. The CDR3 spells CASSLGDGGSYEQYF. The DNA of the CDR3 is TGTGCCAGCAGCTTAGGCGATGGGGGCTCCTACGAGCAGTACTTC.

The V and J genes are TRBV5-1 and TRBJ2-7, with TRBD2 matching 10 bases. The CDR3 covers 18 residues. J was trimmed by 4 bases and V by 0 bases; bases with no gene match: 13. Germline V gene data show CDR1 as SGHRS and CDR2 as YFSETQ. The CDR3 loop reads CASSLEWHLAGVKYEQYF. CDR3 in DNA: TGCGCCAGCAGCTTGGAATGGCATCTAGCGGGGGTAAAGTACGAGCAGTACTTC.

There are a few counts of this clone. The V gene is TRBV4-2, the J gene TRBJ2-7; a possible D gene is TRBD1 (6 bases). Trimming pared 1 base from V and 2 bases from J, leaving 12 bases between. CDR3 size: 15 residues. Per the germline V gene, CDR1 is LGHNA and CDR2 is YNFKEQ. CDR3 sequence (DNA): TGTGCCAGCAGCCAAGTCGCTAGACAGGCCTACGAGCAGTACTTC. This gives the protein CASSQVARQAYEQYF.

This clone appeared once. The genes are TRBV2 and TRBJ2-6; D is undetermined. The CDR3 extends over 15 amino acids. Germline V gene data show CDR1 as SNHLY and CDR2 as FYNNEI. Trimming left V 3 bases short and J 1 base short, with 7 bases between. DNA of the CDR3: TGTGCCAGCAGTGAGGAAGCGTCTGGGGCCAACGTCCTGACTTTC. Translation gives CASSEEASGANVLTF.

The chain uses TRBV24-1 and TRBJ2-5; no reliable D call. With 4 bases removed from V and 1 base from J, the gap between germline ends came to 12 bases. This CDR3 is built from 15 residues. Germline V CDR1 and CDR2: KGHDR, SFDVKD. CDR3 amino acids: CATSDPTRPQETQYF. The CDR3 bases are TGTGCCACCAGTGACCCAACACGTCCCCAAGAGACCCAGTACTTC.

This chain connects TRBV5-6 to TRBJ1-2, with a possible D match to TRBD1 (5 bases). CDR3 length equals 14 residues. Germline V lookup: CDR1 SGHDT, CDR2 YYEEEE. V lost 0 bases and J 0 bases, leaving 6 bases between the germline ends. Here the CDR3 DNA reads TGTGCCAGCAGCTTGGCAGGGCCTAACTATGGCTACACCTTC. Its translation: CASSLAGPNYGYTF.

The chain joins TRBV18 to TRBJ2-7; TRBD2 matches 14 bases. Germline CDR1 KGHSH, CDR2 LQKENI. The CDR3 is 15 residues long. The V segment lost 2 bases and the J segment 3 bases; nucleotides outside the gene matches: 0. The CDR3 loop is CASSPGLAGGYEQYF. CDR3 sequence (DNA): TGTGCCAGCTCACCAGGACTAGCGGGGGGCTACGAGCAGTACTTC.

This clone was counted a single time. The rearrangement uses TRBV3-1 (or the pseudogene TRBV3-2) and TRBJ2-7, with D perhaps TRBD1 (6 bases). Per germline, CDR1 LGHDT and CDR2 YNNKEL (reference sequence). The CDR3 consists of 15 residues. Trimming removed 1 base from V and 6 bases from J, with 16 bases in between. Written as DNA, the CDR3 is TGTGCCAGCAGCCAAGTTGGCAGGGGTCTGTTCGAGCAGTACTTC. As protein: CASSQVGRGLFEQYF.

The chain carries TRBV5-1 and TRBJ2-7; D perhaps matches TRBD2 (7 bases). The V gene lost 4 bases and the J gene lost 4 bases, with 15 bases spanning the gap. The CDR3 has 14 amino acids. Germline CDR1 and CDR2: SGHRS and YFSETQ. The CDR3 nucleotides read TGCGCCAGCAGCGACCTTCGGGGGGCGTACGAGCAGTACTTC. This codes for CASSDLRGAYEQYF.